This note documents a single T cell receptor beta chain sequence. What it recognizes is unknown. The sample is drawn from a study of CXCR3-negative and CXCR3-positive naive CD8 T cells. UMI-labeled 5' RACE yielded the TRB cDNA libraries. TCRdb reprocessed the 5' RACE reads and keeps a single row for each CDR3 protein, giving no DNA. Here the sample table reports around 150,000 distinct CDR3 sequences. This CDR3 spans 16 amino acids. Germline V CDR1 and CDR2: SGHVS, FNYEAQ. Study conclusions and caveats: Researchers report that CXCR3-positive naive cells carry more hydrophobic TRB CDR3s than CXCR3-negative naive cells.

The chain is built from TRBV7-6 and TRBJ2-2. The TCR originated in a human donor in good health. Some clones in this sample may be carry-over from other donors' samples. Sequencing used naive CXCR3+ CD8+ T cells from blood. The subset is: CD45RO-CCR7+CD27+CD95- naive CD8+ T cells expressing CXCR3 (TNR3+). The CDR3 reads CASSLAILSSTGELFF.